Below, 2 T cell receptor beta chains from the same sample are listed, as sequenced in a study of early T cells in non-severe SARS-CoV-2 infection. Using its own MiXCR run on the 5' RACE reads, TCRdb lists one record per CDR3 protein. This sample yields roughly 43,000 distinct CDR3 sequences, of which roughly 5.7% are seen a single time; roughly 5.4% belongs to the top ten. The starting material was whole blood, obtained at baseline. The receptors derive from an adult who was a healthcare worker with PCR-confirmed SARS-CoV-2 infection or an uninfected control (not recorded which).

Note on this clonotype: This may be a read error: a much more frequent sequence differs by one nucleotide. The rearrangement joins TRBV7-2 to TRBJ2-1; 8 bases line up with TRBD2. The J segment lost 7 bases and the V segment lost 2 bases, leaving 16 bases of the junction unmatched. CDR3 length: 18 amino acids. Germline V gene sequence: CDR1 SGHTA, CDR2 FQGNSA. CDR3 DNA: TGTGCCAGCAGCTTACCGCCCCCGGGAGCGGGGGTTCTAAATGAGCAGTTCTTC. Residues: CASSLPPPGAGVLNEQFF.

To note about this clonotype: A much larger clone lies a single base off, so this may be a read error. This rearrangement joins TRBV7-2 to TRBJ1-6; D gene ambiguous. This CDR3 is built from 13 residues. CDR1 is SGHTA, CDR2 FQGNSA, per germline. The chain's CDR3 is CVSSLANNSPLHF. CDR3 bases: TGTGTCAGCAGCTTAGCTAACAATTCACCCCTCCACTTT. The variable domain in full, with the rest retrieved from reference TRBV7-2 and TRBJ1-6, is GAGVSQSPSNKVTEKGKDVELRCDPISGHTALYWYRQSLGQGLEFLIYFQGNSAPDKSGLPSDRFSAERTGGSVSTLTIQRTQQEDSAVYLCVSSLANNSPLHFGNGTRLTVT.